One sample yielded the 28 T cell receptor beta chains listed below, sequenced in a study of neurological immune-mediated disorders. TCRdb itself ran the 5' RACE reads through MiXCR, one entry per CDR3 protein. The table shows tens of thousands of distinct CDR3 sequences, with about an eighth occurring only once. Time point reported: longitudinal time-point 1 (baseline). The sequenced sample was PBMCs. These receptors were collected from a female donor with HTLV-1-associated myelopathy (HAM/TSP).

Ten or more counts support this clonotype. The junction and the germline gene differ at one end; a read error may be behind it. The DNA of the CDR3 is TGCGCCAGCAGCTCCCGGGGCCCCTCCAACGAGCAGTACTTC. Its translation is CASSSRGPSNEQYF. The gene calls are TRBV5-1 and TRBJ2-7; tentatively, D is TRBD1 or TRBD2 (5 bases each). Germline lookup yields CDR1 SGHRS and CDR2 YFSETQ. The CDR3 is 14 residues long. Complete variable domain (other parts from reference TRBV5-1 and TRBJ2-7): KAGVTQTPRYLIKTRGQQVTLSCSPISGHRSVSWYQQTPGQGLQFLFEYFSETQRNKGNFPGRFSGRQFSNSRSEMNVSTLELGDSALYLCASSSRGPSNEQYFGPGTRLTVT.

This clonotype was counted at least ten times. The genes are TRBV15 and TRBJ1-2, with 11 bases lining up with TRBD1. This CDR3 comprises 14 residues. Trimming removed 3 bases from V and 8 bases from J; junction bases left unmatched: 5. Germline V gives CDR1 LNHNV, CDR2 YYDKDF (reference sequence). The CDR3 region is CATSRDRGRGGYTF. The CDR3 DNA sequence: TGTGCCACCAGCAGGGACAGGGGGCGCGGAGGCTACACCTTC.

V and J are TRBV5-1 and TRBJ1-2; no reliable D call. CDR3 size: 15 residues. CDR1 and CDR2 from the germline V gene are SGHRS and YFSETQ. The ends were cut back, 1 base at V and 8 bases at J, with 18 bases in the middle. The CDR3 region has the DNA TGCGCCAGCAGCTTGCGCGGAAACGATGCTTGGGGCTACACCTTC. Its translation: CASSLRGNDAWGYTF.

Ten or more counts support this clonotype. This chain connects TRBV20-1 to TRBJ2-7, with D perhaps matching TRBD2 (7 bases). Between the trimmed V and J ends, which lost 5 bases and 0 bases, there was a span of 17 bases. This CDR3 is built from 15 residues. The germline V gene has CDR1 DFQATT and CDR2 SNEGSKA (reference sequence). The CDR3 DNA follows: TGCAGTGCTCAGGGGTTGGGGGGGAGCTCCTACGAGCAGTACTTC. Amino acid sequence: CSAQGLGGSSYEQYF.

This clonotype was recorded at least ten times. V usage is TRBV4-2 and J usage is TRBJ2-3; D gene uncertain. The CDR3 extends over 13 amino acids. Germline loops: CDR1 LGHNA, CDR2 YNFKEQ. Trimming removed 0 bases at V and 4 bases at J, with 5 bases between. The CDR3 DNA reads TGTGCCAGCAGCCAAGATGCAGCAGATACGCAGTATTTT. As protein: CASSQDAADTQYF.

This clonotype was observed at least ten times. J is TRBJ2-7 and V is TRBV7-2; 7 bases map to TRBD2. After removal of 1 base from V and 6 bases from J, the junction contained 3 bases not matched to a gene. Germline V lookup: CDR1 SGHTA, CDR2 FQGNSA. The CDR3 spans 13 residues. CDR3 protein: CASSLGGGLEQYF. CDR3 bases: TGTGCCAGCAGCTTAGGCGGGGGACTCGAGCAGTACTTC.

At least ten counts were recorded for this clonotype. The chain employs TRBV7-2 and TRBJ2-5; 8 nucleotides align to TRBD2. Germline lookup yields CDR1 SGHTA and CDR2 FQGNSA. V shed 5 bases, J shed 5 bases, and the junction held 10 bases outside the gene matches. The CDR3 contains 15 residues. As DNA, the CDR3 is TGTGCCAGCAGCCCCCGGTCGGGGGGGAAGGAGACCCAGTACTTC. This translates into CASSPRSGGKETQYF.

This clonotype has at least ten counts. The genes are TRBV6-5 and TRBJ1-1, with D perhaps TRBD1 (6 bases). From germline, CDR1 is MNHEY and CDR2 SVGAGI. Deletions cut 8 bases from V and 6 bases from J, with 13 bases between. The CDR3 sequence is 12 residues long. CDR3: CASFTGQAEAFF. In DNA form, the CDR3 reads TGTGCCAGCTTCACAGGGCAGGCTGAAGCTTTCTTT.

This clonotype has a count of ten or more. The V and J genes are TRBV5-1 and TRBJ2-5; unclear D gene. Germline CDR1 reads SGHRS; CDR2 reads YFSETQ. V lost 0 bases and J 1 base, leaving 7 bases between the germline ends. CDR3 length: 14 residues. CDR3 in amino acids: CASSLGRAQETQYF. Written as DNA, the CDR3 is TGCGCCAGCAGCTTGGGACGGGCCCAAGAGACCCAGTACTTC.

Note on this clonotype: The conserved phenylalanine or tryptophan normally closing the CDR3 is absent here, so this likely arose from a read error. The chain employs TRBV7-9 and TRBJ1-6; D is undetermined. V was shortened by 1 base and J by 7 bases, with 8 bases between the two germline ends. The germline gives CDR1 SEHNR, CDR2 FQNEAQ (reference sequence). There are 14 residues in the CDR3. CDR3 nucleotide sequence: TGTGCCAGCAGCTTAGGGGATAGGAATTCACCCCTCCACGTT. Its protein product is CASSLGDRNSPLHV.

This clonotype was detected ten times or more. The rearrangement links TRBV9 to TRBJ1-4; D gene ambiguous. V was clipped by 3 bases and J by 4 bases, with 4 bases between them. The germline CDR1 and CDR2 sequences are SGDLS and YYNGEE. This CDR3 has 12 amino acids. The DNA for the CDR3 is TGTGCCAGCAGCGCGAGTAATGAAAAACTGTTTTTT. Its translation is CASSASNEKLFF.

The V call is TRBV9, the J call TRBJ2-3; no reliable D call. CDR3 length: 15 residues. Trimming took off 3 bases at V and 3 bases at J, with 14 bases between the two ends. CDR1 and CDR2 from the germline V gene are SGDLS and YYNGEE. Here the CDR3 reads CASSARHSLTDTQYF. The DNA for the CDR3 is TGTGCCAGCAGCGCTAGGCACTCTTTAACAGATACGCAGTATTTT.

This clonotype was observed a handful of times. The rearrangement links TRBV7-2 to TRBJ1-4; D is unresolved. CDR3 length: 16 residues. Germline lookup yields CDR1 SGHTA and CDR2 FQGNSA. V was pared by 4 bases and J by 5 bases, with 17 bases between. The CDR3 loop is CASSSSYAGRNEKLFF. DNA for the CDR3: TGTGCCAGCAGCTCCAGTTACGCTGGGCGAAATGAAAAACTGTTTTTT.

This clonotype was observed many times. V and J are TRBV5-1 and TRBJ2-2; unclear D gene. The V end was cut by 3 bases, the J end by 8 bases, with 17 bases between. From germline, CDR1 is SGHRS and CDR2 YFSETQ. This CDR3 is built from 15 residues. The CDR3 region has the DNA TGCGCCAGCAGCTATGCCTTAGACGCCCCTGGGGAGCTGTTTTTT. This sequence encodes CASSYALDAPGELFF.

The rearrangement joins TRBV19 to TRBJ2-7, with D perhaps being TRBD1 or TRBD2 (6 bases each). The CDR3 has 15 amino acids. V gave up 2 bases and J gave up 3 bases, with 14 bases separating them. Germline CDR1 reads LNHDA; CDR2 reads SQIVND (reference sequence). The CDR3 sequence is CASSIKGGELYEQYF. The CDR3 bases are TGTGCCAGTAGTATAAAGGGGGGAGAACTCTACGAGCAGTACTTC.

This clonotype was detected many times. The J gene is TRBJ2-1, the V gene TRBV5-1; TRBD2 aligns across 12 bases. The germline V gene has CDR1 SGHRS and CDR2 YFSETQ. There are 14 residues in the CDR3. V lost 5 bases and J lost 6; bases outside the gene matches: 3. The CDR3 DNA is TGCGCCAGCAGATCTAGCGGGGGGGCCAATGAGCAGTTCTTC. This codes for CASRSSGGANEQFF.

This clonotype was observed many times. The V gene is TRBV9, the J gene TRBJ1-2, with TRBD1 matching over 9 bases. After removal of 1 base from V and 2 bases from J, the junction contained 3 bases not matched to a gene. The CDR3 has 15 amino acids. Germline V gene sequence: CDR1 SGDLS, CDR2 YYNGEE. The CDR3 DNA is TGTGCCAGCAGCGTATCCGGACAGGGGAACTATGGCTACACCTTC. Translating it yields CASSVSGQGNYGYTF.

This clonotype was counted many times. The chain couples TRBV29-1 to TRBJ2-3; D unresolved. CDR3 size: 13 residues. Germline V lookup: CDR1 SQVTM, CDR2 ANQGSEA. The germline V and J ends were trimmed by 7 bases and 1 base, with 12 bases remaining between them. CDR3: CSAQPVGTDTQYF. DNA for the CDR3: TGCAGCGCCCAACCGGTGGGCACAGATACGCAGTATTTT.

A remark on this clonotype: A read error may account for a junction end that differs from germline. The chain uses TRBV15 and TRBJ2-1; no clear D. Germline-derived CDR1 and CDR2 are LNHNV and YYDKDF (reference sequence). This CDR3 is 17 amino acids long. The CDR3 is CATSRDKAVSSYNEQFF. In DNA, the CDR3 is TGTGCTACCAGCAGAGATAAGGCAGTAAGCTCCTACAATGAGCAGTTCTTC.

This clonotype was recorded many times. This rearrangement joins TRBV9 to TRBJ2-7; no clear D. Looked up from germline, CDR1 is SGDLS and CDR2 is YYNGEE. Between the trimmed V and J ends, which lost 5 bases and 1 base, there was a span of 4 bases. CDR3 length: 11 residues. CDR3 region: CASSRSYEQYF. The CDR3 DNA follows: TGTGCCAGCAGTAGATCCTACGAGCAGTACTTC.

This clonotype came up many times. V and J are TRBV10-3 and TRBJ1-2, with TRBD1 identical over 7 bases. CDR1 and CDR2 from the germline V gene are ENHRY and SYGVKD. CDR3 length: 13 amino acids. The V and J ends lost 9 bases and 1 base, in that order; junction bases with no gene match: 5. CDR3 protein: CAIRQGRNYGYTF. The CDR3 DNA is TGTGCCATTCGACAGGGCCGTAACTATGGCTACACCTTC.

In its sample, this clonotype was seen many times. The gene calls are TRBV10-3 and TRBJ2-4; TRBD1 matches at 9 bases. Trimming cost V 1 base and J 5 bases; bases outside gene matches: 3. Germline CDR1 reads ENHRY; CDR2 reads SYGVKD. There are 15 residues in the CDR3. The CDR3 loop reads CAISELDRGQNIQYF. CDR3 DNA sequence: TGTGCCATCAGTGAGTTGGACAGGGGACAAAACATTCAGTACTTC.

This clonotype was counted many times. The V and J genes are TRBV5-6 and TRBJ1-4; D ambiguous. The germline CDR1 and CDR2 sequences are SGHDT and YYEEEE. The CDR3 length is 13 residues. V was trimmed by 0 bases and J by 7 bases, leaving 7 bases between them. The CDR3 DNA sequence: TGTGCCAGCAGCTTGGGGACTTTTGAAAAACTGTTTTTT. Translated, it gives CASSLGTFEKLFF.

This clonotype was seen more than once but under ten times. V usage is TRBV5-1 and J usage is TRBJ2-2; 9 bases are shared with TRBD1. The germline gives CDR1 SGHRS, CDR2 YFSETQ. Germline trimming cut 4 bases from V and 5 bases from J; bases unmatched to any gene: 3. The CDR3 contains 14 residues. In DNA form, the CDR3 reads TGCGCCAGCAGCCTGGACAGGGGAACCGGGGAGCTGTTTTTT. It is translated as CASSLDRGTGELFF.

Ten or more counts support this clonotype. The J gene is TRBJ2-1, the V gene TRBV21-1; the table calls TRBD2, which could not be checked here. TRBV21-1 is classified as a pseudogene. The CDR3 runs to 18 residues. Here the CDR3 reads CASSKVTERGGAHNEQFF. DNA for the CDR3: TGTGCCAGCAGCAAAGTCACTGAGCGGGGGGGCGCCCACAATGAGCAGTTCTTC.

This clonotype has ten or more counts. The chain joins TRBV12-3 or TRBV12-4 to TRBJ2-3; D may be TRBD2 (6 bases). Trimming cost V 3 bases and J 1 base, with 8 bases left between them. This CDR3 has 14 residues. The CDR3 DNA follows: TGTGCCAGCAGTTTCGGGGGACGCACAGATACGCAGTATTTT. This codes for CASSFGGRTDTQYF.

The rearrangement uses TRBV20-1 and TRBJ2-5, with D unresolved. V lost 1 base and J lost 5, with 14 bases in between. CDR3 length equals 14 residues. Germline V gene sequence: CDR1 DFQATT, CDR2 SNEGSKA (reference sequence). CDR3 sequence reads: CSARGTIDGETQYF. In DNA form, the CDR3 reads TGCAGTGCTAGAGGGACGATCGATGGGGAGACCCAGTACTTC.

This clonotype was counted many times. The chain joins TRBV5-1 to TRBJ2-3; unclear D gene. The length of the CDR3 is 17 residues. CDR1 and CDR2 from the germline V gene are SGHRS and YFSETQ. V dropped 3 bases and J dropped 0 bases, with 17 bases sitting between them. CDR3 sequence (DNA): TGCGCCAGCAGCTGGGTCCCGGCTTCCCCTAGCACAGATACGCAGTATTTT. This sequence encodes CASSWVPASPSTDTQYF.